The next 23 T cell receptor beta chains were all read from a single sample in a study of PD-1 blockade in mismatch repair-deficient tumors. The protocol was immunoSEQ multiplex PCR, while the TCRdb copy is restricted to in-frame clones and leaves out a portion. The top ten clones hold roughly 6% of a sample with under 95,000 clones, 65% to 85% of them seen once. Here the sequenced sample was peripheral blood, taken 44 weeks after starting pembrolizumab. The receptors here all came from an adult with mismatch repair-deficient cancer.

The rearrangement uses TRBV7-2 and TRBJ2-3; no clear D. The ends were cut back, 5 bases at V and 6 bases at J, with 6 bases in the middle. This CDR3 has 11 amino acids. Per the germline V gene, CDR1 is SGHTA and CDR2 is FQGNSA. CDR3 protein: CASSTYDTQYF. As DNA, the CDR3 is TGTGCCAGCAGCACTTACGATACGCAGTATTTT.

This chain links TRBV11-2 with TRBJ1-3; D not resolved. The CDR3 is 14 amino acids. The V end lost 3 bases, the J end lost 0 bases, and 6 bases lay between the germline ends. Germline V gene data show CDR1 as SGHAT and CDR2 as FQNNGV. The CDR3 DNA reads TGTGCCAGCAGCTTCGAGTACTCTGGAAACACCATATATTTT. It is translated as CASSFEYSGNTIYF.

This sequence joins TRBV2 and TRBJ2-5; D is unclear. Per germline, CDR1 SNHLY and CDR2 FYNNEI. The CDR3 is 14 residues long. Trimming pared 3 bases from V and 5 bases from J, leaving 13 bases between. The CDR3 is CASSDWSGVETQYF. In DNA form, the CDR3 reads TGTGCCAGCAGTGATTGGTCCGGAGTGGAGACCCAGTACTTC.

The chain joins TRBV4-2 to TRBJ1-5; unclear D gene. The CDR3 has 13 amino acids. Germline CDR1 and CDR2: LGHNA and YNFKEQ. V was cut by 0 bases and J by 5 bases, with 5 bases left in between. CDR3 protein: CASSQDYDQPQHF. The CDR3, as DNA: TGTGCCAGCAGCCAAGATTACGATCAGCCCCAGCATTTT.

The rearrangement uses TRBV19 and TRBJ1-2; D unclear. V lost 7 bases to trimming and J lost 0 bases, with 12 bases between them. This CDR3 contains 14 residues. The germline CDR1 and CDR2 sequences are LNHDA and SQIVND (reference sequence). The CDR3 nucleotides are TGTGCCAGTAATCAGACGGTGACTAACTATGGCTACACCTTC. Protein sequence: CASNQTVTNYGYTF.

V and J are TRBV29-1 and TRBJ1-2, with TRBD1 as a possible D gene (6 bases). Trimming pared 3 bases from V and 3 bases from J, leaving 8 bases between. The CDR3 extends over 12 amino acids. CDR1 is SQVTM and CDR2 is ANQGSEA in the germline V gene. The CDR3 DNA reads as TGCAGCGTTGAGGACAGCTACTATGGCTACACCTTC. Translated, it gives CSVEDSYYGYTF.

This clone has a single count. V gene TRBV5-1 combines with J gene TRBJ1-2; TRBD1 agrees at 10 bases. This CDR3 is 15 amino acids long. Germline CDR1 reads SGHRS; CDR2 reads YFSETQ. V gave up 4 bases and J gave up 0 bases; unmatched junction bases: 3. The CDR3 nucleotides are TGCGCCAGCAGCAAAGGACAGGGGGCTAACTATGGCTACACCTTC. Amino acids: CASSKGQGANYGYTF.

This chain uses TRBV6-5 with TRBJ1-2; 9 positions agree with TRBD1. This CDR3 spans 14 amino acids. J was trimmed by 6 bases and V by 9 bases; bases with no gene match: 11. Germline V gene data show CDR1 as MNHEY and CDR2 as SVGAGI. The CDR3 DNA reads TGTGCCAGTTCACAGGGGGCGAAGGCCAATGGCTACACCTTC. Protein sequence: CASSQGAKANGYTF.

The V and J genes are TRBV7-9 and TRBJ2-2, with a possible D match to TRBD1 (6 bases). Trimming removed 6 bases from V and 4 bases from J, with 15 bases in between. The CDR3 consists of 15 residues. Germline lookup yields CDR1 SEHNR and CDR2 FQNEAQ (reference sequence). This chain's CDR3 is CASRTGQASTGELFF. The CDR3 nucleotides are TGTGCCAGCAGAACGGGACAAGCGAGCACCGGGGAGCTGTTTTTT.

DNA of the CDR3: TGTGCCAGCAGTGAACAGGGGGGATATGGAAAACTGTTTTTT. It encodes CASSEQGGYGKLFF. V is TRBV25-1 and J is TRBJ1-4, with 7 bases matching TRBD1. Per the germline V gene, CDR1 is MGHDK and CDR2 is SYGVNS. V dropped 2 bases and J dropped 10; count of bases not matched to a gene: 7. The CDR3 consists of 14 residues.

This chain uses TRBV5-1 with TRBJ2-5; weak D call: TRBD1 (5 bases). In germline, CDR1 is SGHRS, CDR2 YFSETQ. This CDR3 has 15 residues. V was shortened by 1 base and J by 1 base, with 11 bases between the two germline ends. CDR3 region: CASSLTQGPQETQYF. CDR3 DNA: TGCGCCAGCAGCTTGACCCAGGGCCCCCAAGAGACCCAGTACTTC.

The J gene is TRBJ2-2, the V gene TRBV6-1; D may be TRBD2 (5 bases). The length of the CDR3 is 18 residues. The germline V gene encodes CDR1 MNHNS and CDR2 SASEGT. The V gene lost 2 bases and the J gene lost 0 bases, with 16 bases spanning the gap. DNA of the CDR3: TGTGCCAGCAGTGAAAGTTTTAAGCGGACGGCGAACACCGGGGAGCTGTTTTTT. As protein: CASSESFKRTANTGELFF.

CDR3 bases: TGTGCCAGCAGCTTCCGGCGGGTGCGGGAGACCCGAGAGACCCAGTACTTC. Its protein is CASSFRRVRETRETQYF. The J gene is TRBJ2-5, the V gene TRBV5-5; 7 positions agree with TRBD2. The J segment lost 4 bases and the V segment lost 2 bases, leaving 14 bases of the junction unmatched. Germline V gives CDR1 SGHKS, CDR2 YYEKEE (reference sequence). This CDR3 contains 17 residues.

This sequence joins TRBV12-5 and TRBJ1-5; 9 nucleotides agree with TRBD1. The V segment lost 1 base and the J segment 7 bases; nucleotides outside the gene matches: 11. The CDR3 is 17 amino acids. CDR1 is LGHNT and CDR2 is FRNRAP in the germline V gene. Here the CDR3 reads CASGLETGGASRQPQHF. The CDR3, as DNA: TGTGCTAGTGGTTTGGAAACAGGGGGCGCTTCCAGACAGCCCCAGCATTTT.

The chain combines TRBV19 with TRBJ2-2; D ambiguous. Germline assignment: CDR1 LNHDA and CDR2 SQIVND (reference sequence). V lost 4 bases and J lost 2, with 5 bases in between. CDR3 length: 13 amino acids. In DNA, the CDR3 is TGTGCCAGTAGTACCGATAACACCGGGGAGCTGTTTTTT. Its protein is CASSTDNTGELFF.

The chain carries TRBV4-3 and TRBJ2-5, with D perhaps TRBD1 or TRBD2 (7 bases each). This CDR3 region has 16 residues. V lost 1 base to trimming and J lost 2 bases, with 14 bases between them. The germline V gene encodes CDR1 LGHNA and CDR2 YSLEER. This CDR3 reads CASSQGQGGVQETQYF. In DNA, the CDR3 is TGCGCCAGCAGCCAAGGGCAGGGGGGGGTACAAGAGACCCAGTACTTC.

The genes are TRBV18 and TRBJ2-7; TRBD2 agrees at 12 bases. This CDR3 has 18 amino acids. V dropped 0 bases and J dropped 0; count of bases not matched to a gene: 6. In germline, CDR1 is KGHSH, CDR2 LQKENI. The chain's CDR3 is CASSPPGPSGRGSYEQYF. The CDR3 nucleotides read TGTGCCAGCTCACCACCCGGGCCTAGCGGGAGGGGCTCCTACGAGCAGTACTTC.

This chain connects TRBV29-1 to TRBJ2-3; weak D call: TRBD2 (6 bases). Trimming removed 7 bases from V and 4 bases from J, with 18 bases in between. Germline lookup yields CDR1 SQVTM and CDR2 ANQGSEA. The CDR3 has 14 residues. The CDR3 nucleotides read TGCAGCGCCTTTCCGGGGGATCGTTCAGATACGCAGTATTTT. Its translation is CSAFPGDRSDTQYF.

The chain recombines TRBV5-6 with TRBJ2-5; D may be TRBD1 (5 bases). The ends were cut back, 4 bases at V and 3 bases at J, with 10 bases in the middle. From germline, CDR1 is SGHDT and CDR2 YYEEEE. CDR3 length: 13 residues. In DNA, the CDR3 is TGTGCCAGCAGCCCGGACATCGAAGAGACCCAGTACTTC. Its protein product is CASSPDIEETQYF.

J is TRBJ1-3 and V is TRBV9; possibly TRBD1 for D (5 bases). V was pared by 4 bases and J by 2 bases, with 19 bases between. This CDR3 has 17 residues. From germline, CDR1 is SGDLS and CDR2 YYNGEE. CDR3 residues: CASSPRGGDLPGNTIYF. The CDR3 DNA reads as TGTGCCAGCAGCCCCCGGGGGGGGGATTTACCTGGAAACACCATATATTTT.

This chain connects TRBV19 to TRBJ1-4; the D is unclear. This CDR3 has 13 amino acids. Germline V gives CDR1 LNHDA, CDR2 SQIVND (reference sequence). V lost 3 bases and J lost 0, with 2 bases in between. This CDR3 is CASSMATNEKLFF. CDR3 DNA sequence: TGTGCCAGTAGTATGGCAACTAATGAAAAACTGTTTTTT.

The J gene is TRBJ2-5, the V gene TRBV11-3; the match to TRBD1 covers 8 bases. The CDR3 is 15 residues long. Germline V gene sequence: CDR1 SGHNT, CDR2 YENEEA. The V and J ends lost 0 bases and 2 bases, in that order; junction bases with no gene match: 2. The CDR3 coding sequence is TGTGCCAGCAGCTTAGACGGACAGGGACAAGAGACCCAGTACTTC. It specifies CASSLDGQGQETQYF.

The rearrangement uses TRBV5-4 and TRBJ1-2; D may be TRBD1 (5 bases). The CDR3 consists of 16 residues. Germline CDR1 is SGHNT and CDR2 is YYREEE (reference sequence). Trimming removed 4 bases at V and 0 bases at J, with 16 bases between. CDR3 protein: CASSPPLTGANYGYTF. For the CDR3, the DNA is TGTGCCAGCAGCCCCCCTCTCACAGGAGCTAACTATGGCTACACCTTC.